This passage covers 17 T cell receptor beta chains from one sample sequenced in a study of cytomegalovirus exposure and HLA in healthy donors. PCR used 60 Vbeta primers and 13 Jbeta primers. Some clones are missing from TCRdb's copy, which holds only in-frame ones; the method was immunoSEQ multiplex PCR. Among about 130,000 clones, 75% to 85% were seen once, and the ten largest hold 2.5% to 3%. Sequencing used PBMCs. The receptors derive from a young woman in good health and CMV-seropositive.

This chain joins TRBV11-3 and TRBJ2-5; D not certain. The assigned J gene may be wrong: the sequence end matches TRBJ2-7 better. The germline V gene has CDR1 SGHNT and CDR2 YENEEA. The CDR3 runs 13 residues. The CDR3 DNA reads as TGTGCCAGCAGCCCCCCTTCCTCCTACGAGCAGTACTTC. Its translation is CASSPPSSYEQYF.

This sequence joins TRBV2 and TRBJ2-7, with 10 bases fitting TRBD1. Losses at the gene ends were 8 bases for V and 11 bases for J; bases not matched to a gene: 9. The CDR3 spans 12 residues. The V gene's germline CDR1 is SNHLY and CDR2 FYNNEI. The CDR3 spells CASSTGTGVKYF. The CDR3 bases are TGTGCCAGCTCCACCGGGACAGGGGTTAAGTACTTC.

The CDR3 is CASSVNIPSTDTQYF. The CDR3 DNA reads TGTGCCAGCAGTGTAAACATACCTAGCACAGATACGCAGTATTTT. The chain carries TRBV2 and TRBJ2-3; D call uncertain. Trimming removed 4 bases from V and 0 bases from J, with 11 bases in between. Germline CDR1 reads SNHLY; CDR2 reads FYNNEI. This CDR3 contains 15 residues.

CDR3 sequence (DNA): TGTGCCAGCAGCGTAAAGGGGCGCTCCGTAGATACGCAGTATTTT. Amino acids: CASSVKGRSVDTQYF. This chain uses TRBV9 with TRBJ2-3, with TRBD1 as a possible D gene (5 bases). The germline CDR1 and CDR2 sequences are SGDLS and YYNGEE. The CDR3 covers 15 residues. Trimming cost V 1 base and J 5 bases, with 14 bases left between them.

With respect to this clone: Germline and junction disagree at one end, which may indicate a read error. The V call is TRBV6-5, the J call TRBJ2-1; perhaps TRBD2 as D (7 bases). The CDR3 has 15 amino acids. In germline, CDR1 is MNHEY, CDR2 SVGAGI. For the CDR3, the DNA is TGTGCCAGCAGTTATGTGGCGGGGGCCATCAATGGGCAGTTCTTC. As protein: CASSYVAGAINGQFF.

The CDR3 DNA sequence: TGTGCCAGCAGAACTGGACAGGATAATGAAGCTTTCTTT. Protein product: CASRTGQDNEAFF. The V call is TRBV6-1, the J call TRBJ1-1, with 7 bases fitting TRBD1. Per germline, CDR1 MNHNS and CDR2 SASEGT. Losses at the gene ends were 6 bases for V and 7 bases for J; bases not matched to a gene: 8. The CDR3 length is 13 residues.

The chain carries TRBV4-1 and TRBJ2-1; 7 nucleotides agree with TRBD2. CDR1 and CDR2 from the germline V gene are MGHRA and YSYEKL. The J segment lost 6 bases and the V segment lost 1 base, leaving 9 bases of the junction unmatched. This CDR3 is 16 amino acids long. The CDR3 sequence: CASSQGGAGGSNEQFF. CDR3 DNA sequence: TGCGCCAGCAGCCAAGGTGGTGCCGGGGGGAGCAATGAGCAGTTCTTC.

A few counts support this clone. The chain uses TRBV7-9 and TRBJ2-5, with D perhaps matching TRBD1 (5 bases). The V gene lost 1 base and the J gene lost 2 bases, with 11 bases spanning the gap. Germline V gene lookup returns CDR1 SEHNR and CDR2 FQNEAQ (reference sequence). This CDR3 is built from 15 residues. The DNA for the CDR3 is TGTGCCAGCAGCTTAGTTGTGGCAGGGCAAGAGACCCAGTACTTC. It specifies CASSLVVAGQETQYF. Full variable domain (missing parts from reference TRBV7-9 and TRBJ2-5): DTGVSQNPRHKITKRGQNVTFRCDPISEHNRLYWYRQTLGQGPEFLTYFQNEAQLEKSRLLSDRFSAERPKGSFSTLEIQRTEQGDSAMYLCASSLVVAGQETQYFGPGTRLLVL.

The chain employs TRBV7-9 and TRBJ2-1; 8 bases map to TRBD2. Losses at the gene ends were 4 bases for V and 4 bases for J; bases not matched to a gene: 6. The CDR3 loop spans 15 amino acids. Germline values: CDR1 SEHNR, CDR2 FQNEAQ (reference sequence). DNA for the CDR3: TGTGCCAGCAGCTCGGGGGGGGACCTTTACAATGAGCAGTTCTTC. Its translation is CASSSGGDLYNEQFF.

This clone was recorded only once. This chain uses TRBV2 with TRBJ2-5; 13 bases are shared with TRBD2. Germline V gives CDR1 SNHLY, CDR2 FYNNEI. The CDR3 runs 16 residues. V lost 7 bases, J lost 2 bases, and 7 bases stayed unmatched. The CDR3 DNA reads as TGTGCCAGCATAGGGGGACTAGCGGGGCAACAAGAGACCCAGTACTTC. Translation: CASIGGLAGQQETQYF.

This clone has only a few counts. CDR3 nucleotide sequence: TGTGCCAGCAGTGACTCTGCTAGCGGAGGCACAGATACGCAGTATTTT. Protein product: CASSDSASGGTDTQYF. V and J are TRBV6-4 and TRBJ2-3; 7 bases line up with TRBD2. CDR1 MRHNA and CDR2 SNTAGT come from the germline V gene. The V segment lost 0 bases and the J segment 1 base; nucleotides outside the gene matches: 4. The CDR3 runs 16 residues.

The chain has TRBV19 and TRBJ1-2; no definite D call. Trimming shortened V by 3 bases and J by 6 bases, and 8 bases separated the two germline ends. The germline V gene has CDR1 LNHDA and CDR2 SQIVND (reference sequence). The CDR3 loop spans 12 amino acids. The CDR3 loop is CASSMQEDGYTF. The CDR3 region has the DNA TGTGCCAGTAGTATGCAGGAGGATGGCTACACCTTC.

The chain combines TRBV9 with TRBJ2-2, with D possibly TRBD1 on 5 matching bases. The CDR3 runs to 15 residues. Between the trimmed V and J ends, which lost 2 bases and 3 bases, there was a span of 11 bases. The germline gives CDR1 SGDLS, CDR2 YYNGEE. In DNA, the CDR3 is TGTGCCAGCAGCGTCGGGCAGGGCGACACCGGGGAGCTGTTTTTT. Protein: CASSVGQGDTGELFF.

The chain couples TRBV2 to TRBJ1-1; D uncertain. Germline values: CDR1 SNHLY, CDR2 FYNNEI. The V and J ends lost 4 bases and 5 bases respectively, with 8 bases between them. CDR3 length: 12 residues. The CDR3 coding sequence is TGTGCCAGCAGTGGACCCGGGACTGAAGCTTTCTTT. This sequence encodes CASSGPGTEAFF.

J is TRBJ1-2 and V is TRBV2; TRBD1 matches 11 bases. The germline CDR1 and CDR2 sequences are SNHLY and FYNNEI. Losses at the gene ends were 5 bases for V and 8 bases for J; bases not matched to a gene: 13. This CDR3 spans 16 amino acids. The CDR3 coding sequence is TGTGCCAGCAGTCCGCTAGGGACAGGGGGACAAGAAGGCTACACCTTC. Translated, it gives CASSPLGTGGQEGYTF.

This chain joins TRBV19 and TRBJ1-2; a weak D match, TRBD1 (5 bases). Germline loops: CDR1 LNHDA, CDR2 SQIVND (reference sequence). V dropped 7 bases and J dropped 3 bases, with 12 bases sitting between them. The CDR3 sequence is 13 residues long. The CDR3 loop is CASISGGDYGYTF. The DNA for the CDR3 is TGTGCCAGTATTTCTGGGGGGGACTATGGCTACACCTTC. Filled out from reference TRBV19 and TRBJ1-2, the complete variable domain reads DGGITQSPKYLFRKEGQNVTLSCEQNLNHDAMYWYRQDPGQGLRLIYYSQIVNDFQKGDIAEGYSVSREKKESFPLTVTSAQKNPTAFYLCASISGGDYGYTFGSGTRLTVV.

The CDR3 loop is CASSLEGWSTEAFF. CDR3 nucleotide sequence: TGCGCCAGCAGCTTGGAGGGGTGGAGCACTGAAGCTTTCTTT. This chain connects TRBV5-1 to TRBJ1-1; possibly TRBD1 for D (5 bases). Deletions cut 0 bases from V and 4 bases from J, with 10 bases between. The CDR3 length is 14 residues. Germline assignment: CDR1 SGHRS and CDR2 YFSETQ.